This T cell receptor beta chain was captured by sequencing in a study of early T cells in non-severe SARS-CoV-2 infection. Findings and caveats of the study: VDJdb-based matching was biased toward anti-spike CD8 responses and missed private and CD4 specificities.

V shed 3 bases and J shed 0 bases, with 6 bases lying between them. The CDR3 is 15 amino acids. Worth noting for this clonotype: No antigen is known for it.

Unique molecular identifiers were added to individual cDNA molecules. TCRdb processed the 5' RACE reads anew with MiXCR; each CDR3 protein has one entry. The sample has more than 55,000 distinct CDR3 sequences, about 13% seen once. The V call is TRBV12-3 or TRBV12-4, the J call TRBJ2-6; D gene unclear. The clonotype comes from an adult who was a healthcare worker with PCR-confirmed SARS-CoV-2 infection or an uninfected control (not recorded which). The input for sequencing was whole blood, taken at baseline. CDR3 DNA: TGTGCCAGCAGTTTGCGCCACTCTGGGGCCAACGTCCTGACTTTC. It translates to CASSLRHSGANVLTF.